These 12 T cell receptor beta chains share one sample of origin, sequenced in a study of T cell responses to AZD1222 COVID-19 vaccine. Sequenced by immunoSEQ multiplex PCR; TCRdb stores in-frame clones only, minus some. The table has about 190,000 clones, almost 95% seen once. Sequencing was performed on peripheral blood, taken on day 0 of AZD1222 vaccination. These TCRs come from an adult in good health.

This chain uses TRBV3-1 (or the pseudogene TRBV3-2) with TRBJ1-2; D ambiguous. Trimming left V 0 bases short and J 2 bases short, with 13 bases between. Germline lookup yields CDR1 LGHDT and CDR2 YNNKEL (reference sequence). This CDR3 has 16 residues. The CDR3, as DNA: TGTGCCAGCAGCCAAGACTTAGGCAGATTAAACTATGGCTACACCTTC. It encodes CASSQDLGRLNYGYTF.

This clone was seen more than once but under ten times. CDR3 region: CASSRTEAYEQYF. The CDR3 coding sequence is TGTGCCAGCAGCCGGACGGAGGCCTACGAGCAGTACTTC. The chain links TRBV7-8 to TRBJ2-7, with D possibly TRBD2 on 5 matching bases. The CDR3 has 13 amino acids. Germline CDR1 SGHVS, CDR2 FQNEAQ. Between the trimmed V and J ends, which lost 5 bases and 2 bases, there was a span of 10 bases. The full variable domain, in which reference TRBV7-8 and TRBJ2-7 provide the parts outside the CDR3, is GAGVSQSPRYKVAKRGQDVALRCDPISGHVSLFWYQQALGQGPEFLTYFQNEAQLDKSGLPSDRFFAERPEGSVSTLKIQRTQQEDSAVYLCASSRTEAYEQYFGPGTRLTVT.

The rearrangement links TRBV30 to TRBJ1-2; TRBD1 agrees at 9 bases. V gave up 2 bases and J gave up 8 bases; unmatched junction bases: 9. Germline V gives CDR1 GTSNPN, CDR2 SVGIG (reference sequence). The CDR3 sequence is 14 residues long. CDR3 coding DNA: TGTGCCTGGAGTCCCTCCGGGACAGGGATAGGCTACACCTTC. Protein: CAWSPSGTGIGYTF. Variable domain in full (rest from reference TRBV30 and TRBJ1-2): SQTIHQWPATLVQPVGSPLSLECTVEGTSNPNLYWYRQAAGRGLQLLFYSVGIGQISSEVPQNLSASRPQDRQFILSSKKLLLSDSGFYLCAWSPSGTGIGYTFGSGTRLTVV.

The chain joins TRBV5-8 to TRBJ1-1, with 9 bases matching TRBD1. This CDR3 comprises 14 residues. Unmatched junction bases numbered 6, after V lost 4 bases and J lost 5 bases. From germline, CDR1 is SGHTS and CDR2 YDEGEE. This CDR3 reads CASSAHRGRTEAFF. CDR3 coding DNA: TGTGCCAGCAGCGCCCACAGGGGGCGTACTGAAGCTTTCTTT.

The DNA of the CDR3 is TGTGCCAGCAGTTTACGCAGCTGGGAGACCCAGTACTTC. Amino acid sequence: CASSLRSWETQYF. The gene calls are TRBV28 and TRBJ2-5; no clear D. CDR1 MDHEN and CDR2 SYDVKM come from the germline V gene. Deletions cut 2 bases from V and 5 bases from J, with 9 bases between. The CDR3 covers 13 residues.

The chain's CDR3 is CASSQGQGTIYEQYF. CDR3 coding DNA: TGCGCCAGCAGCCAAGGACAGGGCACGATCTACGAGCAGTACTTC. The chain employs TRBV4-3 and TRBJ2-7; 7 bases line up with TRBD1. The junction had 6 bases not matched to a gene; V was cut back by 1 base and J by 3 bases. Germline V gene sequence: CDR1 LGHNA, CDR2 YSLEER. The CDR3 length is 15 residues.

V gene TRBV5-4 combines with J gene TRBJ2-1; D may be TRBD1 or TRBD2 (5 bases each). V lost 4 bases and J 6 bases, leaving 14 bases between the germline ends. The CDR3 extends over 14 amino acids. Germline V gene sequence: CDR1 SGHNT, CDR2 YYREEE (reference sequence). The CDR3 coding sequence is TGTGCCAGCAGCCGGGGCAGAACCGGCAATGAGCAGTTCTTC. It translates to CASSRGRTGNEQFF.

The genes are TRBV5-6 and TRBJ1-6, with 10 bases identical to TRBD1. This CDR3 spans 15 amino acids. CDR1 and CDR2 from the germline V gene are SGHDT and YYEEEE. Losses at the gene ends were 2 bases for V and 9 bases for J; bases not matched to a gene: 5. The chain's CDR3 is CASSLWTGGGSPLHF. CDR3 in DNA: TGTGCCAGCAGCTTATGGACAGGGGGAGGTTCACCCCTCCACTTT.

This chain connects TRBV4-2 to TRBJ2-3; 10 bases match TRBD2. The CDR3 spans 18 residues. Trimming cost V 1 base and J 4 bases; bases outside gene matches: 11. Germline V CDR1 and CDR2: LGHNA, YNFKEQ. The CDR3 reads CASSQGRGSGRRSDTQYF. CDR3 DNA: TGTGCCAGCAGCCAAGGGCGGGGTAGCGGGAGGAGGTCAGATACGCAGTATTTT.

The chain has TRBV3-1 (or the pseudogene TRBV3-2) and TRBJ1-5; tentatively, D is TRBD1 (5 bases). V lost 2 bases and J lost 6, with 11 bases in between. CDR1 is LGHDT, CDR2 YNNKEL, per germline (reference sequence). The CDR3 extends over 14 amino acids. CDR3 sequence: CASSQSNRGQPQHF. The CDR3, as DNA: TGTGCCAGCAGCCAAAGCAATAGGGGTCAGCCCCAGCATTTT.

The chain uses TRBV11-1 and TRBJ1-1; no firm D call. CDR3 length: 12 residues. Germline CDR1 and CDR2: SGHAT and FQDESV (reference sequence). Trimming took 7 bases from V and 4 from J, leaving 10 bases between them. CDR3 loop: CASKVPGTEAFF. The CDR3, as DNA: TGTGCCAGCAAGGTACCTGGCACTGAAGCTTTCTTT.

The J gene is TRBJ1-1, the V gene TRBV25-1; no clear D gene. This CDR3 has 14 residues. V lost 5 bases and J 6 bases, leaving 16 bases between the germline ends. CDR1 MGHDK and CDR2 SYGVNS come from the germline V gene. CDR3 in DNA: TGTGCCAGCAGTTTCCGACCGGGTGGCGCTGAAGCTTTCTTT. Translation: CASSFRPGGAEAFF.